The clone carrying this TCR beta chain was observed a few times. This CDR3 region has 15 residues. J was trimmed by 6 bases and V by 1 base; bases with no gene match: 8. The data stem from a study of T cells in Graves' hyperthyroidism and ophthalmopathy. Turning to the study itself: The blood sample was taken at first diagnosis, before treatment began.

From RNA transcripts, TCR beta CDR3 regions were amplified. An initial round of RT-PCR targeting the TCR CDR3 relied on the HTBI primer set. TCRdb processed the multiplex PCR reads anew with MiXCR; each CDR3 protein has one entry. Of 490,000 or so distinct CDR3 sequences listed, approximately 23% are singletons. Under 3 months was the duration of disease in ophthalmopathy patients, who also had a Clinical Activity Score of at least 3 and a NOSPECS grade of at least 4. The study left out patients who had uncontrolled infection, other autoimmune disease, pregnancy or lactation. Diagnoses were established using clinical symptoms, serum thyroxine and TRAb, thyroid ultrasound and orbital computed tomography.

The receptor comes from a woman in her seventies with Graves' ophthalmopathy. The chain links TRBV12-3 or TRBV12-4 to TRBJ2-7; 8 bases are a match to TRBD1. The sample consisted of blood. CDR3 DNA: TGTGCCAGCAGTTTAGGACCGGGACAGGCAGGCGAGCAGTACTTC. The encoded protein is CASSLGPGQAGEQYF.